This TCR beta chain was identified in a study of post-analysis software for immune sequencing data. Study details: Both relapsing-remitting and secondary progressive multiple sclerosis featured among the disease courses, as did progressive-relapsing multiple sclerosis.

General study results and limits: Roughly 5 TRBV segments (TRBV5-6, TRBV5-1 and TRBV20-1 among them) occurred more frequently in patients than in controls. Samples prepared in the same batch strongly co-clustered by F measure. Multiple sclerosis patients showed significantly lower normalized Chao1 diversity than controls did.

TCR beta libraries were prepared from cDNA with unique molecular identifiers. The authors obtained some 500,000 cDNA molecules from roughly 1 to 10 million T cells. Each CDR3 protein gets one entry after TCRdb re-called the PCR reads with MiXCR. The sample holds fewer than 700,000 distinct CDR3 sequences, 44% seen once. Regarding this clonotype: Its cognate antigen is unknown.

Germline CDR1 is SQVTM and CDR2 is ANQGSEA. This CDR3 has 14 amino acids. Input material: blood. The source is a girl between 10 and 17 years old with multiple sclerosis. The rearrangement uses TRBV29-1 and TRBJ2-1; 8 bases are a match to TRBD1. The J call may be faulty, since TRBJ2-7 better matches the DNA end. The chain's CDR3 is CSGSPGQVVREQYF. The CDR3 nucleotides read TGCAGCGGGTCCCCGGGACAGGTTGTCCGCGAGCAGTACTTC.